This T cell receptor beta chain was recorded in a study of T cells after yellow fever vaccination. This clonotype turned up a few times. TCRdb ran MiXCR on the 5' RACE reads and lists one entry per CDR3 protein. The sample has approximately 610,000 distinct CDR3 sequences, roughly 17% seen once. The germline gives CDR1 MNHEY, CDR2 SVGEGT. The CDR3 spans 15 residues. Trimming took off 5 bases at V and 4 bases at J, with 17 bases between the two ends. This specimen was PBMCs, taken around 5 days after the first yellow fever vaccination. The chain is built from TRBV6-2 or TRBV6-3 and TRBJ1-1; unclear D gene. This TCR derives from a man aged 18 to 29 who received the YFV17D yellow fever vaccine. The CDR3 sequence: CASSLPGYDGTEAFF. In nucleotides, the CDR3 is TGTGCCAGCAGTCTCCCCGGATACGATGGCACTGAAGCTTTCTTT.